This T cell receptor (beta chain) was documented in a study of blood T cell repertoires in COVID-19 (dated by TCRdb to 2018 to 2021). Study-level background: Samples from collaborators originated in the United States, Italy and Spain and spanned both the acute and convalescent phases of COVID-19. Samples came from the ongoing ImmuneRACE study (first 160 participants) plus 1,254 subjects from 6 global collaborators. The dataset comprised deeply sampled blood TCRbeta repertoires from subjects exposed to, actively infected with, or recovered from COVID-19. A freely available public database, intended as a resource for researchers studying the immune response to SARS-CoV-2, is where the repertoires were released. The sample metadata nearly always contained a de-identified subject ID, COVID-19 status, age in years and sex. The prospective study material was composed of cDNA or gDNA derived from T cells, B-cell-depleted T cells, or PBMCs. Where available, HLA class I and class II types were taken from metadata supplied by the sample provider and were not determined by assay-based typing.

The germline V and J ends show losses of 10 bases and 5 bases respectively, and no gene match explains 7 bases of the junction. The CDR3 has 13 amino acids, counting the end cysteine and phenylalanine. Kept here is only the CDR3 DNA, which spans 39 bases and is read in frame from base 1. As encoded in the germline V gene, CDR1 is MNHEY while CDR2 is SVGAGI. Summary of the overall study and its limitations: Clinical and demographic metadata were provided uncurated, with the amount varying by source and participant.

With regard to this clone: Its antigen is not yet known. No base qualities exist here, and no much larger clone lies one base off it.

TCRbeta CDR3 regions were amplified from genomic DNA by means of the immunoSEQ Assay, a bias-controlled multiplex PCR. As for how the authors treated the data: Within the assay, amplification of reference gene primers was used to estimate how many nucleated cells each sample contained. To quantify the absolute abundance of each unique TCRbeta CDR3 rearrangement, sequence reads were collapsed and filtered. Productive Simpson clonality was computed per sample as the square root of Simpson's diversity index over productive rearrangements. TCRdb's version of the immuneACCESS table is confined to in-frame rearrangements and falls short of the full clone set. An unresolved V gene accounts for under half of the shortfall where checked; the remainder is of unknown origin. The V and J calls and clone size were taken over from that table, and D and trimming were inferred from the DNA. The sample yields over 150,000 clones; just over 85% were counted once. The top ten clonotypes cover 5.5% to 7% of the sample.

Each collaborating institution followed its own protocols to collect whole blood in K2EDTA tubes. For TCRbeta analysis, collaborator samples were shipped as frozen whole blood, as isolated PBMCs, or as DNA extracted from either sample type. The chain is made from TRBV6-5 and TRBJ1-4; 7 bases in the junction line up with TRBD1. Sequencing was performed on peripheral blood. The receptor was derived from a man in his fifties or sixties with active or convalescent COVID-19. The CDR3 region reads CATRGRGNEKLFF. The sequenced DNA: TGTGCCACCAGGGGCAGGGGGAATGAAAAACTGTTTTTT.